The 2 T cell receptor beta chains below come from one sample, sequenced in a study of cytomegalovirus exposure and HLA in healthy donors. 60 Vbeta and 13 Jbeta primers were used in PCR. TCRdb's copy holds only in-frame clones and misses some; the assay was immunoSEQ multiplex PCR. The sample includes approximately 100,000 clones. Sequenced: PBMCs. The receptors were sampled from a man aged 45-60 years in good health and CMV-seropositive.

The chain carries TRBV7-2 and TRBJ2-3; 11 positions match TRBD2. The CDR3 length is 16 residues. The junction had 5 bases not matched to a gene; V was cut back by 3 bases and J by 3 bases. Germline CDR1 is SGHTA and CDR2 is FQGNSA. The CDR3 coding sequence is TGTGCCAGCAGCTTTATTAGCGGGAGGGGGACAGATACGCAGTATTTT. Residues: CASSFISGRGTDTQYF.

This chain links TRBV2 with TRBJ2-5; maybe TRBD2 (6 bases). CDR1 SNHLY and CDR2 FYNNEI come from the germline V gene. Between the trimmed V and J ends, which lost 5 bases and 5 bases, there was a span of 21 bases. The CDR3 runs 16 residues. The CDR3 protein is CASSPYPGTAGETQYF. CDR3 bases: TGTGCCAGCAGTCCTTACCCCGGGACCGCGGGGGAGACCCAGTACTTC.